What follows describes a single TCR beta chain. Its antigen is unknown. Profiled with immunoSEQ multiplex PCR; TCRdb holds only in-frame clones, not every one. The profile shows 40,000 to 50,000 clones, roughly 70% of them singletons. Antigen-specific CD4+ T cells expanded by the ViraFEST assay with viral peptide pools were then sequenced. The culture ran for around 10 days before CD4+ T cells were isolated. Convalescent patients had PCR-confirmed SARS-CoV-2 infection between March and December 2020. About 2 million PBMC were placed in each well, which was supplemented with 10 IU/ml IL-2 and roughly 10 ug/ml peptides. The CDR3 is made up of 15 amino acids. The record originates from a study of vaccination effects on CD4 cells after COVID-19. Study at large: Participants completed two doses of the BNT162b2 or mRNA-1273 vaccine. Study observations and caveats: In the study, convalescent patients were few, and early post-infection timepoints were absent.

This rearrangement joins TRBV12-2 to TRBJ2-4; the table's D call, TRBD2, was not checked against the DNA. TRBV12-2 is labeled a pseudogene. The TCR comes from a human donor who had a prior SARS-CoV-2 infection. The specimen was CD4+ T cells from PBMCs cultured with a peptide pool, collected before COVID-19 vaccination. CDR3 loop: CASRPRTSLRYIQYF. The CDR3 DNA follows: TGTGCAAGTCGCCCCCGGACTAGTCTCCGGTACATTCAGTACTTC.